In this sample, the clone carrying this T cell receptor beta chain turned up a few times. TCRdb re-called the 5' RACE reads through MiXCR, storing one row per CDR3 protein. The repertoire holds about 410,000 distinct CDR3 sequences, with roughly a quarter as singletons. The record originates from a study of T-cell memory formation after mild COVID-19. The ends were cut back, 2 bases at V and 4 bases at J, with 5 bases in the middle. Germline V gives CDR1 SEHNR, CDR2 FQNEAQ (reference sequence). The CDR3 runs 12 residues. V and J are TRBV7-9 and TRBJ1-1, with D hard to call. Sequenced: PBMCs or a T cell subset sorted from them (not recorded which). This receptor was taken from an adult woman who had mild COVID-19 (a few samples of this study predate the infection). Cell type and time point are not known. CDR3 sequence reads: CASSLWGTEAFF. The CDR3, as DNA: TGTGCCAGCAGCTTATGGGGCACTGAAGCTTTCTTT.